This T cell receptor (beta chain) was sequenced in a study of blood T cell repertoires in COVID-19. About the study: Samples representing acute and convalescent COVID-19 were sourced from the United States, Italy and Spain. The cDNA or gDNA used as material had been derived from T cells, B-cell-depleted T cells, or PBMCs.

Germline V CDR1 and CDR2: SGHTA, FQGTGA. Trimming removed 5 bases from V and 6 bases from J; junction bases left unmatched: 11. The CDR3 has 15 amino acids. Measured with immunoSEQ multiplex PCR; TCRdb has only the in-frame clones, and not every one. In the table there are roughly 57,000 clones, 65% to 85% of which are singletons. This clone occurred once. The chain employs TRBV7-3 and TRBJ1-1, with 8 bases fitting TRBD1. The sequenced sample consisted of peripheral blood. The TCR sequence derives from a man between 60 and 75 years old with acute or convalescent COVID-19. CDR3 nucleotide sequence: TGTGCCAGCAGCGTGTCGGACAGGGCGGTATCTGAAGCTTTCTTT. Translated, it gives CASSVSDRAVSEAFF.